The table lists the clone carrying this T cell receptor beta chain with many counts. Its antigen is not identified. TCRdb re-called the reads with MiXCR, one entry per CDR3 protein. The sample carries 250,000 to 300,000 distinct CDR3 sequences, less than 9.5% recorded once. With 5 bases removed from V and 2 bases from J, the gap between germline ends came to 13 bases. CDR1 and CDR2 from the germline V gene are SGHTA and FQGNSA. This CDR3 is built from 15 residues. This entry comes from a study of T cell repertoires in cytomegalovirus infection. Study outcomes and limitations: There were HLA-C-restricted CMV-specific TCR beta clonotypes dominating the ex vivo response.

The chain carries TRBV7-2 and TRBJ1-5, with D perhaps matching TRBD1 (5 bases). The receptor comes from a human donor in good health (CMV status not recorded). Some clones in this sample may be carry-over from other donors' samples. The sequencing sample was made of PBMCs. CDR3 loop: CASSPSGGGNQPQHF. CDR3 nucleotides: TGTGCCAGCAGCCCGTCGGGAGGGGGCAATCAGCCCCAGCATTTT.